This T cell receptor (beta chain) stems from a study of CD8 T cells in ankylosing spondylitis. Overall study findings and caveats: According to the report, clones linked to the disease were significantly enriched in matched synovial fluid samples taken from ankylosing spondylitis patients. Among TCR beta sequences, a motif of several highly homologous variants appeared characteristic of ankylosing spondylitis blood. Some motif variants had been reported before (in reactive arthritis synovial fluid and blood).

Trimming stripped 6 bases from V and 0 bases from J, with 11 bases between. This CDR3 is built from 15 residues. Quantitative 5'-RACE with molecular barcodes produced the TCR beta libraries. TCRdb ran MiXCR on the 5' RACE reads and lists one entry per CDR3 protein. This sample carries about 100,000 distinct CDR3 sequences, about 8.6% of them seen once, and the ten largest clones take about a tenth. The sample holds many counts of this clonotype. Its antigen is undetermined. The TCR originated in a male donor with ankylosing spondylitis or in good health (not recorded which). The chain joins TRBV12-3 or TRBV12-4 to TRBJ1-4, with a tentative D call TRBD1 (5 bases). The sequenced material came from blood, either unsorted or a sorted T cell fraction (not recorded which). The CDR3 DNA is TGTGCCAGCAGAAGTACAGGCGCAACTAATGAAAAACTGTTTTTT. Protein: CASRSTGATNEKLFF.